The 20 T cell receptor beta chains below all came from one sample that was sequenced in a study of blood T cell repertoires in COVID-19. Sequencing was performed with immunoSEQ multiplex PCR; in TCRdb, only in-frame clones are kept and a portion is missing. The sample lists about 250,000 clones; 80% to 90% were seen once. The sample consisted of PBMCs or T cells enriched from blood (not recorded which). The receptors originated from a woman aged 40 to 50 who had been exposed to COVID-19.

V and J are TRBV10-2 and TRBJ2-6; 8 bases line up with TRBD1. The germline V gene encodes CDR1 WSHSY and CDR2 SAAADI. V was pared by 8 bases and J by 1 base, with 10 bases of the junction left unmatched. This CDR3 has 17 amino acids. CDR3 sequence: CASQGQGGLSGANVLTF. The CDR3 DNA is TGCGCCAGCCAAGGACAGGGTGGGCTTTCTGGGGCCAACGTCCTGACTTTC.

The J gene is TRBJ1-5, the V gene TRBV12-3 or TRBV12-4; the D gene is possibly TRBD1 (5 bases). The V and J ends lost 6 bases and 7 bases respectively, with 10 bases between them. The CDR3 is 12 amino acids. The chain's CDR3 is CASSREGQPQHF. In nucleotides, the CDR3 is TGTGCCAGCAGCAGGGAGGGCCAGCCCCAGCATTTT.

The chain combines TRBV19 with TRBJ1-6; TRBD1 is a possible D gene (5 bases). Trimming cost V 3 bases and J 6 bases, with 12 bases left between them. The CDR3 runs 15 residues. The germline CDR1 and CDR2 sequences are LNHDA and SQIVND (reference sequence). CDR3 coding DNA: TGTGCCAGTAGTATGATGGGGCAGGGTAATTCACCCCTCCACTTT. As protein: CASSMMGQGNSPLHF.

The rearrangement uses TRBV11-3 and TRBJ1-6, with TRBD1 matching over 8 bases. CDR3 length: 16 amino acids. Germline V lookup: CDR1 SGHNT, CDR2 YENEEA. Trimming removed 4 bases from V and 5 bases from J; junction bases left unmatched: 7. The CDR3 nucleotides read TGTGCCAGCAGCTCAAGGGGGACAGGAAATAATTCACCCCTCCACTTT. This translates into CASSSRGTGNNSPLHF.

The V call is TRBV19, the J call TRBJ2-4, with TRBD2 matching 11 bases. This CDR3 has 20 amino acids. Germline CDR1 reads LNHDA; CDR2 reads SQIVND (reference sequence). V lost 0 bases, J lost 2 bases, and 12 bases stayed unmatched. DNA of the CDR3: TGTGCCAGTAGTATAGATAGGTGGCTAGCGGGAGGAGAGTCCAAAAACATTCAGTACTTC. Its protein is CASSIDRWLAGGESKNIQYF.

This clone was recorded only once. The rearrangement uses TRBV2 and TRBJ1-4; 7 nucleotides agree with TRBD1. This CDR3 spans 16 amino acids. Losses at the gene ends were 4 bases for V and 2 bases for J; bases not matched to a gene: 7. Germline lookup yields CDR1 SNHLY and CDR2 FYNNEI. CDR3 region: CASSADRATTNEKLFF. The CDR3 DNA is TGTGCCAGCAGTGCTGACAGGGCTACCACTAATGAAAAACTGTTTTTT.

V gene TRBV27 combines with J gene TRBJ1-2; 10 bases are shared with TRBD1. The CDR3 totals 16 residues. V lost 3 bases to trimming and J lost 6 bases; unmatched junction nucleotides: 10. The germline gives CDR1 MNHEY, CDR2 SMNVEV (reference sequence). The CDR3 reads CASSFSDRGLLDGYTF. DNA for the CDR3: TGTGCCAGCAGTTTTTCTGACAGGGGGCTTCTGGATGGCTACACCTTC.

A note on this clone: Additional DNA sequences in this sample encode the identical CDR3. The chain combines TRBV4-3 with TRBJ1-2; 7 positions agree with TRBD1. The CDR3 totals 14 residues. Germline-derived CDR1 and CDR2 are LGHNA and YSLEER. V trimming: 4 bases; J trimming: 4 bases; junction bases outside the gene matches: 6. CDR3 residues: CASSRDREIYGYTF. CDR3 coding DNA: TGCGCCAGCAGCCGAGACAGGGAAATCTATGGCTACACCTTC.

V is TRBV9 and J is TRBJ1-2; D might be TRBD1 (6 bases). Trimming shortened V by 3 bases and J by 7 bases, and 16 bases separated the two germline ends. The CDR3 covers 14 residues. Germline assignment: CDR1 SGDLS and CDR2 YYNGEE. For the CDR3, the DNA is TGTGCCAGCAGCGCCCAGGACAGCCTAGGTGGCTACACCTTC. Its protein is CASSAQDSLGGYTF.

This sequence joins TRBV3-1 (or the pseudogene TRBV3-2) and TRBJ1-5; D remains unclear. Trimming took off 3 bases at V and 1 base at J, with 10 bases between the two ends. The CDR3 runs 15 residues. Looked up from germline, CDR1 is LGHDT and CDR2 is YNNKEL (reference sequence). The CDR3 reads CASSHSVTSNQPQHF. CDR3 coding DNA: TGTGCCAGCAGCCACAGCGTTACGAGCAATCAGCCCCAGCATTTT.

This chain uses TRBV9 with TRBJ1-2; TRBD1 is a possible D gene (6 bases). The CDR3 has 19 amino acids. Germline V gene sequence: CDR1 SGDLS, CDR2 YYNGEE. With 0 bases removed from V and 0 bases from J, the gap between germline ends came to 21 bases. DNA for the CDR3: TGTGCCAGCAGCGTAGGTTCCACAGGGACCGCGGTTACTAACTATGGCTACACCTTC. Protein product: CASSVGSTGTAVTNYGYTF.

V is TRBV30 and J is TRBJ1-3; D might be TRBD1 (6 bases). The germline V gene has CDR1 GTSNPN and CDR2 SVGIG (reference sequence). Between the trimmed V and J ends, which lost 2 bases and 0 bases, there was a span of 11 bases. CDR3 length equals 15 residues. The chain's CDR3 is CAWSPTGSSGNTIYF. The CDR3 DNA follows: TGTGCCTGGAGTCCCACAGGGAGCTCTGGAAACACCATATATTTT.

About this clone: Other DNA sequences in the same sample also yield this CDR3. The V call is TRBV6-5, the J call TRBJ1-1; 8 positions match TRBD1. This CDR3 is 15 amino acids long. In germline, CDR1 is MNHEY, CDR2 SVGAGI. After removal of 0 bases from V and 1 base from J, the junction contained 1 base not matched to a gene. Here the CDR3 DNA reads TGTGCCAGCAGTTACTCGCAGGGGGCGAACACTGAAGCTTTCTTT. Translation gives CASSYSQGANTEAFF.

This clone was detected only a few times. This sequence joins TRBV4-1 and TRBJ2-7; 9 positions match TRBD2. The CDR3 spans 16 residues. Trimming removed 0 bases from V and 4 bases from J; junction bases left unmatched: 7. The germline CDR1 and CDR2 sequences are MGHRA and YSYEKL. The DNA for the CDR3 is TGCGCCAGCAGCCAAGATGAGGCGGGGGGGCGGTACGAGCAGTACTTC. Translating gives CASSQDEAGGRYEQYF.

The chain links TRBV7-2 to TRBJ2-5; D is unclear. This CDR3 is built from 13 residues. Trimming pared 5 bases from V and 2 bases from J, leaving 9 bases between. The germline V gene encodes CDR1 SGHTA and CDR2 FQGNSA. The CDR3 is CASSLRLQETQYF. DNA of the CDR3: TGTGCCAGCAGCCTCCGACTTCAAGAGACCCAGTACTTC.

The chain has TRBV19 and TRBJ1-3; TRBD1 matches 8 bases. CDR3 length: 15 amino acids. Germline loops: CDR1 LNHDA, CDR2 SQIVND (reference sequence). J was trimmed by 3 bases and V by 4 bases; bases with no gene match: 5. CDR3 bases: TGTGCCAGTAGTACGGGACAGGAGCTTGGAAACACCATATATTTT. This translates into CASSTGQELGNTIYF.

V gene TRBV19 combines with J gene TRBJ1-5; D might be TRBD1 (6 bases). Trimming left V 4 bases short and J 3 bases short, with 16 bases between. The length of the CDR3 is 16 residues. Germline V gene lookup returns CDR1 LNHDA and CDR2 SQIVND (reference sequence). The chain's CDR3 is CASSNPTGIYNQPQHF. The CDR3, as DNA: TGTGCCAGTAGTAATCCGACAGGAATCTACAATCAGCCCCAGCATTTT. Together with reference TRBV19 and TRBJ1-5, the CDR3 gives the full variable domain: DGGITQSPKYLFRKEGQNVTLSCEQNLNHDAMYWYRQDPGQGLRLIYYSQIVNDFQKGDIAEGYSVSREKKESFPLTVTSAQKNPTAFYLCASSNPTGIYNQPQHFGDGTRLSIL.

The V and J genes are TRBV30 and TRBJ2-2; a possible D gene is TRBD1 (6 bases). CDR1 is GTSNPN and CDR2 is SVGIG in the germline V gene (reference sequence). V gave up 1 base and J gave up 2 bases, with 8 bases separating them. CDR3 length equals 14 residues. CDR3 loop: CAWSDRVNTGELFF. In DNA, the CDR3 is TGTGCCTGGAGTGACAGGGTCAACACCGGGGAGCTGTTTTTT.

The CDR3 DNA is TGTGCCAGCAGGCAAATCGGAGGGGTGAACACTGAAGCTTTCTTT. Translated: CASRQIGGVNTEAFF. V is TRBV28 and J is TRBJ1-1; TRBD1 is a possible D gene (5 bases). This CDR3 is built from 15 residues. CDR1 and CDR2 (germline): MDHEN, SYDVKM. V was cut by 6 bases and J by 0 bases, with 14 bases left in between.

This chain joins TRBV7-3 and TRBJ2-3; D unclear. This CDR3 is 14 amino acids long. Trimming took 6 bases from V and 4 from J, leaving 14 bases between them. Germline-derived CDR1 and CDR2 are SGHTA and FQGTGA. For the CDR3, the DNA is TGTGCCAGCAGTTTCCTAGGAAGCGCAGATACGCAGTATTTT. Its translation: CASSFLGSADTQYF.